This T cell receptor (beta chain) was retrieved from a study of cytomegalovirus exposure and HLA in healthy donors. V shed 2 bases and J 7 bases; nucleotides not matched to a gene: 13. The CDR3 has 18 amino acids. Germline values: CDR1 SEHNR, CDR2 FQNEAQ (reference sequence). Use of 60 Vbeta and 13 Jbeta primers characterized the PCR. This table comes from immunoSEQ multiplex PCR, and its TCRdb copy is limited to in-frame clones, with some not included. The sample has fewer than 150,000 clones; about three quarters are singletons. V and J are TRBV7-9 and TRBJ2-1; TRBD2 aligns across 11 bases. The sequenced sample was PBMCs. The sequence was collected from a man aged 60 to 69 in good health and CMV-seropositive. Here the CDR3 DNA reads TGTGCCAGCAGCTTACCCCCGCGGCTAGCGGGAGGACGGAATGAGCAGTTCTTC. Translating it yields CASSLPPRLAGGRNEQFF.